Below, one T cell receptor (beta chain) is given with its context. Its specificity is unknown. This CDR3 is built from 14 residues. Germline assignment: CDR1 SGHRS and CDR2 YFSETQ. V shed 2 bases and J shed 1 base, with 9 bases lying between them. 13 Jbeta primers and 60 Vbeta primers were used for the PCR. Generated by immunoSEQ multiplex PCR, the TCRdb table keeps only in-frame clones and is missing some. Counted here are under 110,000 clones, roughly 76% occurring once; the ten biggest clones make up around 4%. The data were obtained in a study of cytomegalovirus exposure and HLA in healthy donors. Study-level points and caveats: In a later analysis, common viral pathogens appeared linked to several of the most significant clusters. Researchers reported in a later analysis that a missense DCLRE1C variant was tied to TCR beta V- and J-gene trimming.

This clonotype was sampled from a man aged 40-50 years in good health and CMV-seronegative. This rearrangement joins TRBV5-1 to TRBJ2-5, with D possibly being TRBD1 (6 bases). Sequencing was done on a sample of PBMCs. The CDR3: CASSFSTGQETQYF. The CDR3 bases are TGCGCCAGCAGCTTCTCGACAGGCCAAGAGACCCAGTACTTC.